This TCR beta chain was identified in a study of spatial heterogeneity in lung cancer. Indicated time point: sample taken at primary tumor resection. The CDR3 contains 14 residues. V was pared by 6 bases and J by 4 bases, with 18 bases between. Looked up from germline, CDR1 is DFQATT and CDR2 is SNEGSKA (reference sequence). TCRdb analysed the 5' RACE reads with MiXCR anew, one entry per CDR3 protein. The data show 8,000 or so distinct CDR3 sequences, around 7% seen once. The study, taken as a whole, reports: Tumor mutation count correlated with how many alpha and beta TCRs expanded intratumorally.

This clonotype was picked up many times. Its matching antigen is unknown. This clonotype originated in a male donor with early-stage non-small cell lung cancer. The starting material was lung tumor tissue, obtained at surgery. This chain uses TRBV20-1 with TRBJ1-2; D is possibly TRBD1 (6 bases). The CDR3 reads CSAARGGETYGYTF. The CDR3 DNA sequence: TGCAGTGCGGCCAGAGGGGGGGAGACCTATGGCTACACCTTC.